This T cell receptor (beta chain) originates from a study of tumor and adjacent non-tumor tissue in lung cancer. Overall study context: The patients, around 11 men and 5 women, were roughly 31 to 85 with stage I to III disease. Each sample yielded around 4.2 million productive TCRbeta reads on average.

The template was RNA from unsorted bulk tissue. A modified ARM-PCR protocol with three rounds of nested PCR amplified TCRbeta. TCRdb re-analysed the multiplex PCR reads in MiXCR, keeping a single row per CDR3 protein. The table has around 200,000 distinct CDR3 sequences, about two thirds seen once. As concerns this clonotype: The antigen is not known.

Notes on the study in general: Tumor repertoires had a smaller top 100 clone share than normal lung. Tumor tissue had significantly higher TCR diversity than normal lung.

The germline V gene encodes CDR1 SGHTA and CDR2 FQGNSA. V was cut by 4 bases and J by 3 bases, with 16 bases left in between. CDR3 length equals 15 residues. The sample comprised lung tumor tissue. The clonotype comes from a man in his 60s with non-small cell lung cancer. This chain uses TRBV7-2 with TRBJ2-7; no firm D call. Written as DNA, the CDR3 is TGTGCCAGCAGCTCGGAGATAGACCGCGGCTACGAGCAGTACTTC. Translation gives CASSSEIDRGYEQYF. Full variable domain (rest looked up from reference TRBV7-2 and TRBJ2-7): GAGVSQSPSNKVTEKGKDVELRCDPISGHTALYWYRQSLGQGLEFLIYFQGNSAPDKSGLPSDRFSAERTGGSVSTLTIQRTQQEDSAVYLCASSSEIDRGYEQYFGPGTRLTVT.